The rows below give T cell receptor beta chains drawn from one sample of a study of shared clonotypes between healthy human individuals. Data came from immunoSEQ multiplex PCR; TCRdb stores just in-frame clones and leaves some out. The repertoire includes about 1.1 million clones, about 72% of them detected once, and over 0.8% sits in the top ten. Sequenced material: memory CD4+ T cells from PBMCs. These receptors originate from a man younger than 35 in good health. Some clones in this sample may be carry-over from other donors' samples. CDR3s leave out the opening cysteine and the closing phenylalanine or tryptophan. The order of the fields is CDR3 length, D gene, V gene, J gene, CDR3 protein. A D gene is named only where the DNA matches it firmly.

11,TRBD2,TRBV4-3,TRBJ2-1,ASSPQAGGEQF
13,TRBD1,TRBV27,TRBJ1-2,ASSPLLRDSIGYT
11,TRBD1,TRBV6-4,TRBJ1-5,ASSTDRDQPQH
13,-,TRBV30,TRBJ1-5,AWSVPGSGNQPQH
14,TRBD1,TRBV10-2,TRBJ2-5,ASRGPTGGLQETQY
12,-,TRBV4-1,TRBJ2-7,ASSQYQQGGEQY
14,-,TRBV29-1,TRBJ2-1,SVDSTVLGSYNEQF
11,-,TRBV11-2,TRBJ1-1,ASSLELPSGAF
12,-,TRBV5-1,TRBJ1-3,ASKEGAPGNTIY
10,TRBD1,TRBV2,TRBJ2-5,ASSTTPGTAY
14,-,TRBV2,TRBJ2-7,ASKRGQVGQIDEQY
10,-,TRBV7-9,TRBJ1-5,ASSLLNQPQH
11,-,TRBV14,TRBJ1-5,ASSSSLAQPQH
14,-,TRBV28,TRBJ1-3,ASTLGGFASGNTIY
13,TRBD2,TRBV7-9,TRBJ2-1,ASSPRDYLSGEQF
12,-,TRBV28,TRBJ2-3,ASRPGGGTDTQY
12,-,TRBV4-1,TRBJ1-1,ASSLRGLGTEAF
12,TRBD2,TRBV15,TRBJ2-7,ATSRTSGSYEQY
9,-,TRBV27,TRBJ1-1,ASHRASEAF
13,TRBD2,TRBV4-1,TRBJ2-1,ASSQDASGRNEQF
14,TRBD2,TRBV28,TRBJ2-4,ASSHQTSGAKNIQY
13,-,TRBV5-1,TRBJ2-5,ASRRVPVTQETQY
14,-,TRBV28,TRBJ1-5,ASSSVTGRGNQPQH
12,-,TRBV5-1,TRBJ1-2,ASRDSTLNYGYT
12,-,TRBV6-5,TRBJ1-1,ASSYSRRWTEAF
13,-,TRBV7-9,TRBJ1-4,ASSLARATNEKLF
11,-,TRBV7-2,TRBJ1-5,ASSLVESQPQH
14,TRBD1,TRBV5-1,TRBJ1-4,ASSLTGTGSNEKLF
11,-,TRBV9,TRBJ2-1,ASSVVDGVEQF
10,-,TRBV7-2,TRBJ2-7,ASSFDSYEQY
15,-,TRBV19,TRBJ1-1,ASSMGRQGTAGTEAF
13,-,TRBV7-2,TRBJ1-1,ASSLGVGMNTEAF
15,-,TRBV4-2,TRBJ1-2,ASSQEYLTGGREGYT
11,-,TRBV5-4,TRBJ1-2,ASSLMRGYGYT
12,-,TRBV29-1,TRBJ1-1,SVVGLAGTTEAF
14,-,TRBV9,TRBJ2-1,ASSVGLGGVIYEQF
14,-,TRBV5-1,TRBJ2-3,ASSLAGAANSDTQY
13,-,TRBV5-1,TRBJ2-3,ASSLISGVVDTQY
11,TRBD2,TRBV9,TRBJ2-1,ASSVRLAHEQF
11,TRBD2,TRBV11-3,TRBJ2-3,ASSLVPSGREY
16,TRBD2,TRBV11-2,TRBJ2-6,ASSSRTSGRGGANVLT
15,-,TRBV9,TRBJ2-7,ASSRRVGLLSSYEQY
11,-,TRBV29-1,TRBJ1-1,SVEGQTNTEAF
15,TRBD1,TRBV7-3,TRBJ2-6,ASSQSTGATGANVLT
14,TRBD2,TRBV27,TRBJ2-1,ASSPRLAGAYNEQF
11,-,TRBV30,TRBJ2-7,AWSVTGGYEQY
10,-,TRBV5-8,TRBJ2-1,ASSLIWNEQF
12,-,TRBV5-6,TRBJ1-1,ASSEDGLNTEAF
12,-,TRBV5-1,TRBJ2-3,ASSLAAGTDTQY
11,-,TRBV5-6,TRBJ2-3,ASSLSGTDTQY
11,-,TRBV7-2,TRBJ1-1,ASSAQTNTEAF
11,-,TRBV19,TRBJ1-5,ASAPNSNQPQH
14,-,TRBV5-6,TRBJ2-3,ASSLFPGTQGNTQY
14,TRBD2,TRBV28,TRBJ2-3,ASRKTSGRPLDTQY
8,-,TRBV20-1,TRBJ1-1,SERTTEAF
14,-,TRBV5-1,TRBJ2-7,ASSLARDPLSYEQY